Included here is one TCR beta chain sequence, with context. The data are from a study of technical replicates of blood from a handful of donors. Trimming took 1 base from V and 8 from J; bases not matched to a gene: 5. Germline V gene lookup returns CDR1 MDHEN and CDR2 SYDVKM. The CDR3 has 14 amino acids. Profiling relied on immunoSEQ multiplex PCR, and the TCRdb table lists in-frame clones only, not all of them. The sample includes around 100,000 clones, around 96% of them seen just once. The J gene is TRBJ2-1, the V gene TRBV28; 7 bases are a match to TRBD2. This TCR was recovered from a human donor in good health. Sequencing was done on a sample of T cells isolated from PBMCs. CDR3 coding DNA: TGTGCCAGCAGTTTATCCGGGAGGTACGATGAGCAGTTCTTC. Protein: CASSLSGRYDEQFF.